This entry features one T cell receptor beta chain sequence. The antigen remains unidentified. This sample was included in a study of OX40 agonist ivuxolimab in advanced cancers. Study-level information: At doses from 0.01 to 10 mg/kg, patients were given intravenous ivuxolimab every 2 weeks.

Study conclusions and caveats: CD8+ T cells were the subset that, on average, had more expanded clones than CD4+.

This CDR3 has 13 amino acids. Germline-derived CDR1 and CDR2 are LNHDA and SQIVND (reference sequence). V dropped 9 bases and J dropped 6 bases, with 17 bases sitting between them. Data came from immunoSEQ multiplex PCR; TCRdb stores just in-frame clones and leaves some out. The sample holds about 66,000 clones; about nine tenths are singletons and the top ten take just over 0.3%. Specimen: CD4+ or CD8+ T cells sorted from blood, collected in a trial of the OX40 agonist ivuxolimab. This TCR derives from an adult with an advanced solid tumor such as melanoma, head and neck, liver or kidney cancer. V gene TRBV19 combines with J gene TRBJ1-2; a possible D gene is TRBD1 (6 bases). The CDR3: CASAPTGGHGYTF. The CDR3 DNA reads as TGTGCCAGCGCTCCAACCGGGGGGCATGGCTACACCTTC.